This record covers a single TCR beta chain. The antigen remains unidentified. One end of the junction is discordant with germline, which a read error may explain. The data belong to a study of lung T cells in sarcoidosis with Löfgren's syndrome. In the study overall: In sarcoidosis, CD4+ T cells accumulate in bronchoalveolar lavage fluid.

Study conclusions and caveats: TRBV2 was the preferred pairing partner of TRAV12-1, with similar CDR3s.

This CDR3 has 15 amino acids. TCRdb processed the reads anew with MiXCR; each CDR3 protein has one entry. This table holds more than 50,000 distinct CDR3 sequences, about 20% found once. This chain connects TRBV12-3 or TRBV12-4 to TRBJ2-1; D perhaps matches TRBD2 (5 bases). Sequencing was done on a sample of CD4+ T cells from PBMCs. This receptor was obtained from a human donor with sarcoidosis (Löfgren's syndrome or another form), or a control subject (not recorded which). DNA for the CDR3: TGTGCCAGCACCCTGTCGGGGTTAGCCTACAATGAGAAGTTCTTC. Translated: CASTLSGLAYNEKFF.